The rows below give T cell receptor beta chains drawn from one sample of a study of blood T cell repertoires in COVID-19. This table comes from immunoSEQ multiplex PCR, and its TCRdb copy is limited to in-frame clones, with some not included. The sample lists 300,000 to 500,000 clones, 70% to 90% occurring once. The source material was PBMCs or T cells enriched from blood (not recorded which). Receptors originate from a woman aged 25 to 45 with acute COVID-19. Each CDR3 is given with its conserved first and last residue. A D gene is named only where the DNA matches it firmly. A clone size is listed for some rows: how often the clone was seen (once, few, many), or a class if it is expanded.

J gene: TRBJ2-4
clone size: -
V gene: TRBV6-5
D gene: -
CDR3 protein: CASSSNGTPKNIQYF
CDR3 DNA: TGTGCTAGCAGTTCTAACGGGACTCCAAAAAACATTCAGTACTTC

J gene: TRBJ1-1
clone size: -
V gene: TRBV2
D gene: -
CDR3 protein: CASSGTRRNTEAFF
CDR3 DNA: TGTGCCAGCAGTGGTACGAGGAGGAACACTGAAGCTTTCTTT

J gene: TRBJ1-2
clone size: -
V gene: TRBV10-3
D gene: -
CDR3 protein: CAISAGQNYGYTF
CDR3 DNA: TGTGCCATCAGTGCCGGACAGAACTATGGCTACACCTTC

J gene: TRBJ1-2
clone size: -
V gene: TRBV3-1/TRBV3-2
D gene: -
CDR3 protein: CASSQDRGIKGYGYTF
CDR3 DNA: TGTGCCAGCAGCCAAGACAGAGGGATCAAAGGCTATGGCTACACCTTC

J gene: TRBJ2-7
clone size: -
V gene: TRBV20-1
D gene: -
CDR3 protein: CSARSVPEQYF
CDR3 DNA: TGCAGTGCTAGATCGGTTCCCGAGCAGTACTTC

J gene: TRBJ2-3
clone size: -
V gene: TRBV7-6
D gene: TRBD2
CDR3 protein: CASSLSRGGSTDTQYF
CDR3 DNA: TGTGCCAGCAGCTTATCTCGGGGGGGCAGCACAGATACGCAGTATTTT

J gene: TRBJ2-7
clone size: -
V gene: TRBV5-1
D gene: -
CDR3 protein: CASSLGVNYEQYF
CDR3 DNA: TGCGCCAGCAGCTTAGGGGTCAACTACGAGCAGTACTTC

J gene: TRBJ1-6
clone size: -
V gene: TRBV7-2
D gene: TRBD1
CDR3 protein: CASSLGLDRGLNSPLHF
CDR3 DNA: TGTGCCAGCAGCTTAGGGCTGGACAGGGGGCTAAATTCACCCCTCCACTTT

J gene: TRBJ1-6
clone size: -
V gene: TRBV3-1/TRBV3-2
D gene: TRBD1
CDR3 protein: CASSYRGVNSPLHF
CDR3 DNA: TGTGCCAGCAGTTACAGGGGTGTTAATTCACCCCTCCACTTT

J gene: TRBJ2-1
clone size: -
V gene: TRBV9
D gene: TRBD2
CDR3 protein: CASSTPRRGDEGNEQFF
CDR3 DNA: TGTGCCAGCAGCACCCCTAGGCGGGGGGACGAAGGGAATGAGCAGTTCTTC

J gene: TRBJ1-1
clone size: -
V gene: TRBV10-3
D gene: -
CDR3 protein: CAISEFGSRNTEAFF
CDR3 DNA: TGTGCCATCAGTGAGTTTGGCTCCCGGAACACTGAAGCTTTCTTT

J gene: TRBJ1-1
clone size: -
V gene: TRBV12-5
D gene: -
CDR3 protein: CASGSWLGGRMNTEAFF
CDR3 DNA: TGTGCTAGTGGTTCCTGGTTAGGGGGACGGATGAACACTGAAGCTTTCTTT

J gene: TRBJ1-5
clone size: -
V gene: TRBV4-1
D gene: -
CDR3 protein: CASSQDGGEGNQPQHF
CDR3 DNA: TGCGCCAGCAGCCAAGATGGCGGGGAAGGCAATCAGCCCCAGCATTTT

J gene: TRBJ1-1
clone size: -
V gene: TRBV30
D gene: -
CDR3 protein: CAWRQRGGTEAFF
CDR3 DNA: TGTGCCTGGAGGCAAAGGGGTGGGACTGAAGCTTTCTTT

J gene: TRBJ2-2
clone size: -
V gene: TRBV9
D gene: -
CDR3 protein: CASSPLTSANTGELFF
CDR3 DNA: TGTGCCAGCAGCCCACTCACCTCCGCGAACACCGGGGAGCTGTTTTTT

J gene: TRBJ2-4
clone size: -
V gene: TRBV27
D gene: -
CDR3 protein: CASSLGGRGVQYF
CDR3 DNA: TGTGCCAGCAGTTTAGGGGGCCGCGGCGTTCAGTACTTC

J gene: TRBJ2-1
clone size: -
V gene: TRBV10-3
D gene: TRBD2
CDR3 protein: CAIREASGGVREQFF
CDR3 DNA: TGTGCCATCAGAGAGGCTAGCGGGGGGGTCAGGGAGCAGTTCTTC

J gene: TRBJ2-1
clone size: -
V gene: TRBV15
D gene: TRBD1
CDR3 protein: CATQAGTGGRNEQFF
CDR3 DNA: TGTGCCACTCAAGCCGGGACAGGGGGTAGGAATGAGCAGTTCTTC

J gene: TRBJ1-1
clone size: -
V gene: TRBV29-1
D gene: TRBD1
CDR3 protein: CSARGGQNMNTEAFF
CDR3 DNA: TGCAGCGCCCGGGGGGGACAGAACATGAACACTGAAGCTTTCTTT

J gene: TRBJ1-4
clone size: -
V gene: TRBV2
D gene: -
CDR3 protein: CARGSGEKLFF
CDR3 DNA: TGTGCCAGGGGGTCGGGGGAAAAACTGTTTTTT

J gene: TRBJ2-5
clone size: -
V gene: TRBV10-3
D gene: TRBD1
CDR3 protein: CAISEGRGQETQYF
CDR3 DNA: TGTGCCATCAGTGAGGGCAGGGGGCAAGAGACCCAGTACTTC

J gene: TRBJ2-2
clone size: once
V gene: TRBV5-1
D gene: TRBD1
CDR3 protein: CASSARDRGNTGELFF
CDR3 DNA: TGCGCCAGCAGCGCCCGGGACAGGGGGAACACCGGGGAGCTGTTTTTT

J gene: TRBJ1-6
clone size: -
V gene: TRBV7-9
D gene: -
CDR3 protein: CASQEQSSYNSPLHF
CDR3 DNA: TGTGCCAGCCAAGAACAGAGCTCCTATAATTCACCCCTCCACTTT

J gene: TRBJ1-2
clone size: -
V gene: TRBV5-6
D gene: -
CDR3 protein: CASSVRSGATGGYTF
CDR3 DNA: TGTGCCAGCAGCGTTCGTTCGGGAGCCACGGGAGGCTACACCTTC

J gene: TRBJ1-2
clone size: -
V gene: TRBV6-1
D gene: -
CDR3 protein: CASSEHGTGPIYGYTF
CDR3 DNA: TGTGCCAGCAGTGAGCATGGTACAGGGCCGATCTATGGCTACACCTTC

J gene: TRBJ2-7
clone size: -
V gene: TRBV3-1/TRBV3-2
D gene: -
CDR3 protein: CASSQARDEQYF
CDR3 DNA: TGTGCCAGCAGCCAAGCCAGGGACGAGCAGTACTTC

J gene: TRBJ1-2
clone size: -
V gene: TRBV29-1
D gene: TRBD1
CDR3 protein: CSAGTENNYGYTF
CDR3 DNA: TGCAGCGCAGGGACAGAAAATAACTATGGCTACACCTTC

J gene: TRBJ1-2
clone size: -
V gene: TRBV28
D gene: -
CDR3 protein: CASREQGRDGYTF
CDR3 DNA: TGTGCCAGCAGGGAGCAGGGGAGGGATGGCTACACCTTC

J gene: TRBJ1-2
clone size: -
V gene: TRBV3-1/TRBV3-2
D gene: -
CDR3 protein: CASSQDLTGYGYTF
CDR3 DNA: TGTGCCAGCAGCCAAGATCTAACAGGGTATGGCTACACCTTC

J gene: TRBJ2-7
clone size: -
V gene: TRBV20-1
D gene: -
CDR3 protein: CSAPDGYEQYF
CDR3 DNA: TGCAGTGCTCCCGACGGGTACGAGCAGTACTTC

J gene: TRBJ2-7
clone size: -
V gene: TRBV10-2
D gene: TRBD1
CDR3 protein: CASRTGGTYEQYF
CDR3 DNA: TGCGCCAGCCGGACAGGGGGAACCTACGAGCAGTACTTC

J gene: TRBJ1-6
clone size: once
V gene: TRBV6-5
D gene: TRBD1
CDR3 protein: CASSYSDRGVLDF
CDR3 DNA: TGTGCCAGCAGTTACTCAGACAGGGGGGTATTGGACTTT

J gene: TRBJ2-5
clone size: -
V gene: TRBV4-1
D gene: TRBD2
CDR3 protein: CASSQDGGALETQYF
CDR3 DNA: TGCGCCAGCAGCCAGGACGGGGGGGCCTTGGAGACCCAGTACTTC

J gene: TRBJ1-5
clone size: -
V gene: TRBV6-2/TRBV6-3
D gene: TRBD1
CDR3 protein: CASSYLLLNRGLNQPQHF
CDR3 DNA: TGTGCCAGCAGTTATCTTCTTCTAAACAGGGGGCTGAATCAGCCCCAGCATTTT

J gene: TRBJ1-6
clone size: -
V gene: TRBV5-6
D gene: -
CDR3 protein: CASSLSPGFSYNSPLHF
CDR3 DNA: TGTGCCAGCAGCTTGAGTCCAGGATTCTCCTATAATTCACCCCTCCACTTT

J gene: TRBJ1-4
clone size: -
V gene: TRBV6-4
D gene: -
CDR3 protein: CASSWLPTGGEKLFF
CDR3 DNA: TGTGCCAGCAGTTGGCTCCCTACGGGGGGTGAAAAACTGTTTTTT

J gene: TRBJ1-1
clone size: once
V gene: TRBV7-9
D gene: -
CDR3 protein: CASSFQAPGTEAFF
CDR3 DNA: TGTGCCAGCAGCTTCCAGGCCCCAGGGACTGAAGCTTTCTTT

J gene: TRBJ1-5
clone size: once
V gene: TRBV19
D gene: -
CDR3 protein: CASSPSGHNSQPQHF
CDR3 DNA: TGTGCCAGTAGTCCATCTGGACATAACTCTCAGCCCCAGCATTTT

J gene: TRBJ1-1
clone size: once
V gene: TRBV18
D gene: -
CDR3 protein: CASSPDSTKLTEAFF
CDR3 DNA: TGTGCCAGCTCGCCGGACAGCACGAAGCTTACTGAAGCTTTCTTT

J gene: TRBJ1-4
clone size: once
V gene: TRBV27
D gene: -
CDR3 protein: CASRPRGAIIEKLFF
CDR3 DNA: TGTGCCAGCAGGCCCAGGGGTGCGATTATCGAAAAACTGTTTTTT

J gene: TRBJ1-1
clone size: -
V gene: TRBV7-7
D gene: -
CDR3 protein: CASSLNRNTEAFF
CDR3 DNA: TGTGCCAGCAGCTTAAACAGGAACACTGAAGCTTTCTTT

J gene: TRBJ1-2
clone size: -
V gene: TRBV6-1
D gene: -
CDR3 protein: CASSDVRLSYGYTF
CDR3 DNA: TGTGCCAGCAGTGACGTCAGGCTTAGCTATGGCTACACCTTC

J gene: TRBJ2-3
clone size: -
V gene: TRBV6-5
D gene: TRBD1
CDR3 protein: CASRWAGGPADTQYF
CDR3 DNA: TGTGCCAGCAGATGGGCAGGGGGCCCGGCAGATACGCAGTATTTT

J gene: TRBJ2-7
clone size: few
V gene: TRBV7-9
D gene: -
CDR3 protein: CASTITGTEQYF
CDR3 DNA: TGTGCCAGCACTATAACCGGGACTGAGCAGTACTTC

J gene: TRBJ1-3
clone size: -
V gene: TRBV30
D gene: -
CDR3 protein: CAAPGGNTIYF
CDR3 DNA: TGTGCCGCGCCGGGTGGAAACACCATATATTTT

J gene: TRBJ1-5
clone size: -
V gene: TRBV5-5
D gene: -
CDR3 protein: CASSLAAGDQPQHF
CDR3 DNA: TGTGCCAGCAGCTTGGCCGCGGGGGATCAGCCCCAGCATTTT